One sample yielded the 11 T cell receptor beta chains listed below, sequenced in a study of spatial heterogeneity in lung cancer. TCRdb reprocessed the 5' RACE reads via MiXCR and lists one record per CDR3 protein. Found here are tens of thousands of distinct CDR3 sequences, 4% to 6% of them singletons; the top ten hold more than 25%. The time point here: sample taken at primary tumor resection. Material for sequencing was whole RNA from tumor, nontumor lung or frozen PBMC, left unsorted. Sequencing was performed on PBMCs, taken at surgery. The receptors were sampled from a female donor with early-stage non-small cell lung cancer.

This clonotype was counted ten times or more. The rearrangement uses TRBV12-3 or TRBV12-4 and TRBJ2-3; unclear D gene. The CDR3 sequence is 14 residues long. V lost 1 base, J lost 4 bases, and 9 bases lay in between. As DNA, the CDR3 is TGTGCCAGCAGTTTAGGGAGTTCATCAGATACGCAGTATTTT. Residues: CASSLGSSSDTQYF.

Ten or more counts support this clonotype. The gene calls are TRBV5-4 and TRBJ2-1; the match to TRBD2 covers 9 bases. Germline V CDR1 and CDR2: SGHNT, YYREEE (reference sequence). The J segment lost 0 bases and the V segment lost 4 bases, leaving 5 bases of the junction unmatched. This CDR3 has 16 amino acids. The CDR3 here is CASSRGGVSSYNEQFF. The CDR3 DNA is TGTGCCAGCAGCCGCGGGGGGGTGAGCTCCTACAATGAGCAGTTCTTC.

This clonotype has a count of ten or more. The rearrangement joins TRBV4-3 to TRBJ2-4; TRBD2 matches at 8 bases. The CDR3 has 14 amino acids. The trim removed 2 bases at V and 7 bases at J, leaving 4 bases unmatched. Germline-derived CDR1 and CDR2 are LGHNA and YSLEER. The CDR3 loop reads CASSQIAGSNIQYF. The DNA of the CDR3 is TGCGCCAGCAGCCAAATAGCGGGATCGAACATTCAGTACTTC.

This clonotype was counted at least ten times. The J gene is TRBJ2-6, the V gene TRBV4-3; D is unresolved. V shed 4 bases and J shed 0 bases, with 10 bases lying between them. CDR1 is LGHNA, CDR2 YSLEER, per germline. This CDR3 has 16 residues. The CDR3, as DNA: TGCGCCAGCAGCCCGACGGGCCGCTCTGGGGCCAACGTCCTGACTTTC. Its protein product is CASSPTGRSGANVLTF.

The sample holds many counts of this clonotype. The rearrangement joins TRBV28 to TRBJ1-1; D is possibly TRBD1 (6 bases). Trimming removed 5 bases from V and 5 bases from J, with 15 bases in between. The CDR3 loop spans 14 amino acids. In germline, CDR1 is MDHEN, CDR2 SYDVKM. The CDR3 region has the DNA TGTGCCAGCAGTGTGGACAGTGGTCTAACTGAAGCTTTCTTT. Amino acids: CASSVDSGLTEAFF.

V usage is TRBV11-2 and J usage is TRBJ2-7; weak D call: TRBD1 (6 bases). Per the germline V gene, CDR1 is SGHAT and CDR2 is FQNNGV. The V gene lost 0 bases and the J gene lost 6 bases, with 12 bases spanning the gap. The CDR3 consists of 14 residues. CDR3 nucleotides: TGTGCCAGCAGCTTAGAGATACAGGGACGCGAGCAGTACTTC. Its protein product is CASSLEIQGREQYF. Using reference TRBV11-2 and TRBJ2-7 for the parts outside the CDR3, the full variable domain is EAGVAQSPRYKIIEKRQSVAFWCNPISGHATLYWYQQILGQGPKLLIQFQNNGVVDDSQLPKDRFSAERLKGVDSTLKIQPAKLEDSAVYLCASSLEIQGREQYFGPGTRLTVT.

There are many counts of this clonotype. This chain joins TRBV19 and TRBJ1-5; D unresolved. V gave up 4 bases and J gave up 4 bases, with 5 bases separating them. CDR1 is LNHDA, CDR2 SQIVND, per germline (reference sequence). This CDR3 is built from 12 residues. The CDR3 sequence is CASSRRNQPQHF. In nucleotides, the CDR3 is TGTGCCAGTAGTAGAAGAAATCAGCCCCAGCATTTT.

This clonotype was seen ten or more times. The chain is built from TRBV5-1 and TRBJ2-3; maybe TRBD2 (6 bases). CDR1 is SGHRS, CDR2 YFSETQ, per germline. The CDR3 totals 19 residues. Trimming stripped 4 bases from V and 2 bases from J, with 26 bases between. CDR3 coding DNA: TGCGCCAGCAGCCTGGAGGGAGGTTTAGAGCGACTATTCACAGATACGCAGTATTTT. Amino acid sequence: CASSLEGGLERLFTDTQYF. The whole variable domain, filled in from reference TRBV5-1 and TRBJ2-3, reads KAGVTQTPRYLIKTRGQQVTLSCSPISGHRSVSWYQQTPGQGLQFLFEYFSETQRNKGNFPGRFSGRQFSNSRSEMNVSTLELGDSALYLCASSLEGGLERLFTDTQYFGPGTRLTVL.

There are many counts of this clonotype. The chain links TRBV5-1 to TRBJ1-2; no definite D call. V was shortened by 4 bases and J by 4 bases, with 11 bases between the two germline ends. Germline CDR1 is SGHRS and CDR2 is YFSETQ. There are 13 residues in the CDR3. CDR3 in amino acids: CASSLDQTYGYTF. CDR3 coding DNA: TGCGCCAGCAGCCTAGATCAGACCTATGGCTACACCTTC.

The table lists this clonotype with a few counts. The CDR3 sequence is CASSLTPDSLVRGGYNEQFF. The CDR3, as DNA: TGTGCCAGCAGTTTAACCCCGGACTCTTTAGTTAGGGGGGGTTACAATGAGCAGTTCTTC. The chain recombines TRBV12-3 or TRBV12-4 with TRBJ2-1, with D possibly TRBD2 on 7 matching bases. The CDR3 is 20 residues long. Trimming took off 2 bases at V and 4 bases at J, with 27 bases between the two ends.

The V gene is TRBV10-2, the J gene TRBJ2-1, with 9 bases fitting TRBD2. Germline loops: CDR1 WSHSY, CDR2 SAAADI. CDR3 length equals 15 residues. V was clipped by 3 bases and J by 10 bases; unmatched bases: 10. CDR3 in amino acids: CASSDRAGGPREQFF. DNA for the CDR3: TGCGCCAGCAGTGACAGGGCGGGAGGGCCGCGGGAGCAGTTCTTC.